Following are 30 T cell receptor beta chains from one sample sequenced in a study of cytomegalovirus exposure and HLA in healthy donors. Use of 60 Vbeta and 13 Jbeta primers characterized the PCR. TCRdb keeps only in-frame clones here, not all; method: immunoSEQ multiplex PCR. In the table there are 130,000 or so clones, about two thirds of which are singletons. The sequenced sample consisted of PBMCs. The origin of the receptors is a man in his forties in good health and CMV-seropositive.

V usage is TRBV21-1 and J usage is TRBJ2-3; TRBD1, the D gene given by the table, was not confirmed from the DNA. TRBV21-1 is a recognized pseudogene. The CDR3 has 20 residues. As DNA, the CDR3 is TGTGCCAGCAGCAAAGACCGGTCAGGGGGTGCGAGGGAGTTTGAAGATACGCAGTATTTT. Its protein is CASSKDRSGGAREFEDTQYF.

This CDR3 reads CASRASGTPGLTDTQYF. The CDR3, as DNA: TGTGCCAGCAGGGCTTCCGGGACTCCTGGCCTCACAGATACGCAGTATTTT. This rearrangement joins TRBV2 to TRBJ2-3; tentative D call: TRBD2 (6 bases). Germline V gene sequence: CDR1 SNHLY, CDR2 FYNNEI. V gave up 6 bases and J gave up 2 bases, with 21 bases separating them. This CDR3 is 17 amino acids long.

The J gene is TRBJ1-4, the V gene TRBV27, with 7 nucleotides matching TRBD1. The CDR3 extends over 15 amino acids. In germline, CDR1 is MNHEY, CDR2 SMNVEV (reference sequence). Trimming took 6 bases from V and 2 from J; bases not matched to a gene: 6. CDR3 nucleotides: TGTGCCAGCAGGGACAGGTTCGGGACTAATGAAAAACTGTTTTTT. Its protein is CASRDRFGTNEKLFF.

J is TRBJ2-3 and V is TRBV2; 9 bases agree with TRBD2. This CDR3 spans 15 amino acids. Germline V gene data show CDR1 as SNHLY and CDR2 as FYNNEI. With V trimmed by 7 bases and J by 2 bases, 7 bases remained unmatched. The CDR3 here is CASTGAGGSTDTQYF. Here the CDR3 DNA reads TGTGCCAGCACCGGGGCGGGAGGGTCCACAGATACGCAGTATTTT.

The J gene is TRBJ2-6, the V gene TRBV29-1, with D uncertain. The germline gives CDR1 SQVTM, CDR2 ANQGSEA. With 7 bases removed from V and 0 bases from J, the gap between germline ends came to 16 bases. The CDR3 length is 16 residues. CDR3 loop: CSAYGALSSGANVLTF. CDR3 nucleotide sequence: TGCAGCGCATATGGAGCTTTAAGCTCTGGGGCCAACGTCCTGACTTTC.

In this sample, this clone turned up once. The V and J genes are TRBV6-6 and TRBJ2-2, with 7 bases fitting TRBD1. The CDR3 sequence is 15 residues long. The V segment lost 6 bases and the J segment 6 bases; nucleotides outside the gene matches: 10. The V gene's germline CDR1 is MNHNY and CDR2 SVGAGI (reference sequence). CDR3 bases: TGTGCCAGCAGACCCGGGCAGGGGGTCGCCGGGGAGCTGTTTTTT. It translates to CASRPGQGVAGELFF.

The gene calls are TRBV18 and TRBJ1-1; 9 nucleotides match TRBD1. The CDR3 loop spans 15 amino acids. V lost 4 bases to trimming and J lost 4 bases; unmatched junction nucleotides: 7. The germline CDR1 and CDR2 sequences are KGHSH and LQKENI. In nucleotides, the CDR3 is TGTGCCAGCTCACGAGCCCCGACAGGGGGCACTGAAGCTTTCTTT. This codes for CASSRAPTGGTEAFF. Using reference TRBV18 and TRBJ1-1 for the parts outside the CDR3, the full variable domain is NAGVMQNPRHLVRRRGQEARLRCSPMKGHSHVYWYRQLPEEGLKFMVYLQKENIIDESGMPKERFSAEFPKEGPSILRIQQVVRGDSAAYFCASSRAPTGGTEAFFGQGTRLTVV.

V gene TRBV29-1 combines with J gene TRBJ1-5; the D is unclear. Germline CDR1 and CDR2: SQVTM and ANQGSEA. Trimming stripped 4 bases from V and 0 bases from J, with 10 bases between. This CDR3 has 14 amino acids. The CDR3 nucleotides read TGCAGCGTTGTACTGCTAAATAGCAATCAGCCCCAGCATTTT. This gives the protein CSVVLLNSNQPQHF.

The DNA of the CDR3 is TGTGCCAGCAGCTCGGGACTAGCGGGGGCCACAGATACGCAGTATTTT. It encodes CASSSGLAGATDTQYF. The chain has TRBV7-2 and TRBJ2-3; 14 bases fit TRBD2. Germline V CDR1 and CDR2: SGHTA, FQGNSA. This CDR3 spans 16 amino acids. The ends lost 4 bases at V and 2 bases at J; junction bases unmatched: 2. Supplemented by reference TRBV7-2 and TRBJ2-3, the full variable domain reads GAGVSQSPSNKVTEKGKDVELRCDPISGHTALYWYRQSLGQGLEFLIYFQGNSAPDKSGLPSDRFSAERTGGSVSTLTIQRTQQEDSAVYLCASSSGLAGATDTQYFGPGTRLTVL.

The chain joins TRBV11-2 to TRBJ2-7; possibly TRBD2 for D (5 bases). From germline, CDR1 is SGHAT and CDR2 FQNNGV. Trimming took 3 bases from V and 2 from J, leaving 26 bases between them. The CDR3 loop spans 19 amino acids. The CDR3 sequence is CASSLLVAHRITPTYEQYF. CDR3 nucleotide sequence: TGTGCCAGCAGCTTGCTTGTAGCGCACCGGATCACCCCTACCTACGAGCAGTACTTC.

The chain joins TRBV29-1 to TRBJ2-1, with 7 bases aligning to TRBD1. With 4 bases clipped from V and 10 bases from J, the junction kept 10 bases outside the gene matches. This CDR3 has 13 amino acids. From germline, CDR1 is SQVTM and CDR2 ANQGSEA. CDR3 sequence (DNA): TGCAGCGTTGCCGGGACAGAGGTGGGAGAGCAGTTCTTC. Translation gives CSVAGTEVGEQFF.

The chain employs TRBV7-6 and TRBJ2-5; maybe TRBD2 (5 bases). There are 13 residues in the CDR3. Trimming removed 0 bases at V and 5 bases at J, with 7 bases between. CDR1 and CDR2 (germline): SGHVS, FNYEAQ. The CDR3 is CASSLAPGETQYF. For the CDR3, the DNA is TGTGCCAGCAGCTTAGCGCCGGGGGAGACCCAGTACTTC.

This chain links TRBV5-1 with TRBJ2-5, with 8 nucleotides matching TRBD2. From germline, CDR1 is SGHRS and CDR2 YFSETQ. The CDR3 has 15 amino acids. Trimming cost V 0 bases and J 5 bases; bases outside gene matches: 6. CDR3 DNA: TGCGCCAGCAGCTTGGACGGGGGGGCCGGGGAGACCCAGTACTTC. It yields the protein CASSLDGGAGETQYF.

The V and J genes are TRBV30 and TRBJ1-4; 10 nucleotides align to TRBD1. With 3 bases clipped from V and 5 bases from J, the junction kept 3 bases outside the gene matches. The CDR3 loop spans 14 amino acids. Germline V gene sequence: CDR1 GTSNPN, CDR2 SVGIG (reference sequence). CDR3 nucleotides: TGTGCCTGGAGCCGGACAGGGGGAAATGAAAAACTGTTTTTT. Its protein is CAWSRTGGNEKLFF.

V usage is TRBV4-1 and J usage is TRBJ2-7; the D gene is possibly TRBD2 (5 bases). Trimming took off 4 bases at V and 6 bases at J, with 25 bases between the two ends. Germline V gene data show CDR1 as MGHRA and CDR2 as YSYEKL. The CDR3 sequence is 17 residues long. The DNA of the CDR3 is TGCGCCAGCAGCCCTTCCCAGACGGTCACTGATCGGGGCGAGCAGTACTTC. Encoded protein: CASSPSQTVTDRGEQYF.

The J gene is TRBJ2-7, the V gene TRBV29-1; 7 positions match TRBD1. J gave up 3 bases and V 5 bases, and 4 bases lay outside the gene matches. The CDR3 contains 12 residues. CDR1 is SQVTM and CDR2 is ANQGSEA in the germline V gene. The CDR3 sequence: CSVTGQYYEQYF. The DNA of the CDR3 is TGCAGCGTTACGGGACAGTACTACGAGCAGTACTTC.

The rearrangement uses TRBV25-1 and TRBJ2-5; D remains ambiguous. There are 13 residues in the CDR3. CDR1 is MGHDK, CDR2 SYGVNS, per germline. V lost 4 bases, J lost 4 bases, and 10 bases lay in between. The CDR3 sequence is CASSGHGRETQYF. The CDR3 region has the DNA TGTGCCAGCAGTGGCCATGGCCGAGAGACCCAGTACTTC.

As concerns this clone: An end of the junction differs from the germline gene, which may be a read error. The chain uses TRBV5-4 and TRBJ1-1; unclear D gene. Germline CDR1 reads SGHNT; CDR2 reads YYREEE (reference sequence). The CDR3 extends over 13 amino acids. This chain's CDR3 is CASTLDGLTEAFF. The CDR3 nucleotides read TGTGCCAGCACCTTGGACGGTCTTACTGAAGCTTTCTTT. The entire variable domain, with the rest obtained from reference TRBV5-4 and TRBJ1-1, is as follows: ETGVTQSPTHLIKTRGQQVTLRCSSQSGHNTVSWYQQALGQGPQFIFQYYREEENGRGNFPPRFSGLQFPNYSSELNVNALELDDSALYLCASTLDGLTEAFFGQGTRLTVV.

This clone appeared once. V gene TRBV9 combines with J gene TRBJ1-2; 9 bases fit TRBD1. V was pared by 6 bases and J by 8 bases, with 11 bases of the junction left unmatched. CDR3 length equals 14 residues. The V gene's germline CDR1 is SGDLS and CDR2 YYNGEE. As DNA, the CDR3 is TGTGCCAGCACCACGGGGACAGGGAGTGGCGGCTACACCTTC. As protein: CASTTGTGSGGYTF.

V usage is TRBV5-5 and J usage is TRBJ1-2; D possibly corresponds to TRBD1 (6 bases). The CDR3 spans 16 residues. CDR1 and CDR2 (germline): SGHKS, YYEKEE (reference sequence). The V and J ends lost 2 bases and 2 bases respectively, with 16 bases between them. The CDR3 nucleotides are TGTGCCAGCAGCTTCGCAGAACGACAGGCCAACTATGGCTACACCTTC. It yields the protein CASSFAERQANYGYTF. Full variable domain (outside the CDR3, taken from reference TRBV5-5 and TRBJ1-2): DAGVTQSPTHLIKTRGQQVTLRCSPISGHKSVSWYQQVLGQGPQFIFQYYEKEERGRGNFPDRFSARQFPNYSSELNVNALLLGDSALYLCASSFAERQANYGYTFGSGTRLTVV.

This clone was detected only once. This rearrangement joins TRBV5-1 to TRBJ1-1; a weak D match, TRBD1 (5 bases). Trimming removed 6 bases from V and 5 bases from J, with 14 bases in between. The CDR3 runs to 13 residues. CDR1 SGHRS and CDR2 YFSETQ come from the germline V gene. This CDR3 reads CASTIQEGTEAFF. The CDR3 DNA reads as TGCGCCAGCACCATACAGGAGGGGACTGAAGCTTTCTTT.

The rearrangement joins TRBV28 to TRBJ2-7; TRBD1 matches at 7 bases. Per the germline V gene, CDR1 is MDHEN and CDR2 is SYDVKM. This CDR3 comprises 15 residues. The V segment lost 7 bases and the J segment 2 bases; nucleotides outside the gene matches: 11. CDR3 amino acids: CASKNPGTATYEQYF. The CDR3 nucleotides are TGTGCCAGCAAGAATCCCGGGACAGCCACCTACGAGCAGTACTTC.

The chain links TRBV6-5 to TRBJ1-4; D is ambiguous. Germline V gene sequence: CDR1 MNHEY, CDR2 SVGAGI. The CDR3 spans 15 residues. V dropped 4 bases and J dropped 0 bases, with 9 bases sitting between them. CDR3 DNA: TGTGCCAGCAGTTCGAGGGTTGCAACTAATGAAAAACTGTTTTTT. Translated, it gives CASSSRVATNEKLFF.

This sequence joins TRBV5-1 and TRBJ1-1, with TRBD1 matching 8 bases. V was pared by 0 bases and J by 4 bases, with 8 bases of the junction left unmatched. The CDR3 is 16 residues long. The germline V gene has CDR1 SGHRS and CDR2 YFSETQ. CDR3 sequence: CASSLVSGGAGTEAFF. The CDR3 bases are TGCGCCAGCAGCTTGGTGTCAGGGGGCGCGGGCACTGAAGCTTTCTTT.

This clone was recorded once. V and J are TRBV6-6 and TRBJ2-5, with D tentatively TRBD1 (6 bases). Deletions cut 2 bases from V and 5 bases from J, with 12 bases between. The CDR3 extends over 14 amino acids. Germline CDR1 MNHNY, CDR2 SVGAGI (reference sequence). The CDR3 protein is CASSYGRGMETQYF. In DNA form, the CDR3 reads TGTGCCAGCAGTTACGGCAGGGGCATGGAGACCCAGTACTTC.

The rearrangement links TRBV7-9 to TRBJ1-4; no definite D call. The CDR3 runs 15 residues. Trimming removed 2 bases from V and 4 bases from J, with 11 bases in between. Germline-derived CDR1 and CDR2 are SEHNR and FQNEAQ (reference sequence). The CDR3 DNA is TGTGCCAGCAGCTTAAAGCGACGGATTAATGAAAAACTGTTTTTT. Amino acid sequence: CASSLKRRINEKLFF.

As regards this clone: An end of the junction differs from the germline gene, which may be a read error. The rearrangement joins TRBV7-7 to TRBJ2-2; D call uncertain. CDR3 size: 14 residues. CDR1 is SSHAT and CDR2 is FNYEAQ in the germline V gene (reference sequence). The CDR3 spells CASSQSADTGELFF. The CDR3 DNA sequence: TGTGCTAGCAGCCAGTCGGCGGACACCGGGGAGCTGTTTTTT.

This sequence joins TRBV18 and TRBJ2-7, with 8 bases matching TRBD1. Germline V gene lookup returns CDR1 KGHSH and CDR2 LQKENI. Unmatched junction bases numbered 1, after V lost 3 bases and J lost 6 bases. The CDR3 length is 12 residues. CDR3 amino acids: CASSPTGVEQYF. CDR3 DNA sequence: TGTGCCAGCTCACCGACAGGGGTCGAGCAGTACTTC.

The chain recombines TRBV7-8 with TRBJ2-7, with 9 positions matching TRBD2. CDR1 and CDR2 from the germline V gene are SGHVS and FQNEAQ. The V and J ends lost 5 bases and 4 bases, in that order; junction bases with no gene match: 12. This CDR3 is built from 16 residues. The CDR3 DNA sequence: TGTGCCAGCAGCCCGTACTTAGCGGGAGTCCAGTACGAGCAGTACTTC. Protein: CASSPYLAGVQYEQYF.

V and J are TRBV5-4 and TRBJ1-2; maybe TRBD1 (6 bases). CDR1 SGHNT and CDR2 YYREEE come from the germline V gene (reference sequence). This CDR3 is 16 amino acids long. Trimming removed 2 bases at V and 6 bases at J, with 20 bases between. CDR3 sequence reads: CASSLPTGSRSHGYTF. CDR3 DNA: TGTGCCAGCAGCTTACCCACAGGGAGCAGATCACATGGCTACACCTTC.